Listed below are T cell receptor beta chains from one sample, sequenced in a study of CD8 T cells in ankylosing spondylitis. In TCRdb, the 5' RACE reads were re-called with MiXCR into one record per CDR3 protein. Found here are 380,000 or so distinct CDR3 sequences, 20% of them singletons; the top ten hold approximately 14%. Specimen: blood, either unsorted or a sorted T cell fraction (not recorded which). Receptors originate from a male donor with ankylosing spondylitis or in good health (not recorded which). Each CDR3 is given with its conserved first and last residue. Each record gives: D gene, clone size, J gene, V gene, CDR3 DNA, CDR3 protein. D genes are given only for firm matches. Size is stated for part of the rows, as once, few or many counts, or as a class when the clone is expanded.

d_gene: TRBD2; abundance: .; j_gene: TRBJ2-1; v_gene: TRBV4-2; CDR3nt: TGTGCCAGCAGCCAAGGCGGGGGGGGGTTTAATGAGCAGTTCTTC; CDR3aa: CASSQGGGGFNEQFF
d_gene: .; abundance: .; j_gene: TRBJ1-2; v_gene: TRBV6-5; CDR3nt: TGTGCCAGCAGTTACTCCTCGGGCGGGGGCTCTGGCTACACCTTC; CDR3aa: CASSYSSGGGSGYTF
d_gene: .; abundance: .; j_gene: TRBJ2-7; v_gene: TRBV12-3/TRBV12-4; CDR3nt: TGTGCCAGCACCTTCGACTCCTACGAGCAGTACTTC; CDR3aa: CASTFDSYEQYF
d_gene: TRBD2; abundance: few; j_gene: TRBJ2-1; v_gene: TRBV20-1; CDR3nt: TGCAGTGCCCAAGAGGGGACTAGCTCTTACAATGAGCAGTTCTTC; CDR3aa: CSAQEGTSSYNEQFF
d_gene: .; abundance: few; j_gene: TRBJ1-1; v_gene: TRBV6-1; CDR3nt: TGTGCCAGCAGCAAGGGACGGATGAACACTGAAGCTTTCTTT; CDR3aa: CASSKGRMNTEAFF
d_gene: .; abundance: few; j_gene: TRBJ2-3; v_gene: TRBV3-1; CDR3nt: TGTGCCAGCAGCAAGTCCGGGAAATTCACAGATACGCAGTATTTT; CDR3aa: CASSKSGKFTDTQYF
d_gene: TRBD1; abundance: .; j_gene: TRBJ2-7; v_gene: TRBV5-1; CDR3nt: TGCGCCAGCAGCCCGCTGAGGGGGCCCTACGAGCAGTACTTC; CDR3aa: CASSPLRGPYEQYF
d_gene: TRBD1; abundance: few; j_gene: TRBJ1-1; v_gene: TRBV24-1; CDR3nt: TGTGCCACCAGTGATTCGACGGCGGACAGGGTGGGGATCGGTGAAGCTTTCTTT; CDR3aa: CATSDSTADRVGIGEAFF
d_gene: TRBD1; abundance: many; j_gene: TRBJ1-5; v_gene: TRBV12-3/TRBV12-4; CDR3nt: TGTGCCAGCAGTTCCGGACAGGGTTATCAGCCCCAGCATTTT; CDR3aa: CASSSGQGYQPQHF
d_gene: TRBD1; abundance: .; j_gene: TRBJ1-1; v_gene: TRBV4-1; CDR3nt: TGCGCCAGCAGCCAAGAAACAGGGGAGGATGAAGCTTTCTTT; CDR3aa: CASSQETGEDEAFF
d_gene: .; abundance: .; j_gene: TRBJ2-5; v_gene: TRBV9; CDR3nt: TGTGCCAGCAGCGGAGGGACACGAGGGGAGACCCAGTACTTC; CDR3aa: CASSGGTRGETQYF
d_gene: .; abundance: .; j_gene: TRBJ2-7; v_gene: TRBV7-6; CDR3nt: TGTGCCAGCAGCGGGGCTTCTGTAGAGCAGTACTTC; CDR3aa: CASSGASVEQYF
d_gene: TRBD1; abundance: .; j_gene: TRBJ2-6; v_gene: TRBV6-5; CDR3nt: TGTGCCAGCAGTTCACGGGGGACAGGGCGCTCCGGGGCCAACGTCCTGACTTTC; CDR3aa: CASSSRGTGRSGANVLTF
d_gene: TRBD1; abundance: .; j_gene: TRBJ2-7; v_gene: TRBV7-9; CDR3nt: TGTGCCAGTGACAGGGTTAGCTCCTACGAGCAGTACTTC; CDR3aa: CASDRVSSYEQYF
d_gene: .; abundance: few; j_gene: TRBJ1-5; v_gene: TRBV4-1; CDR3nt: TGCGCCAGCAGCCAAGATTGGGGCCTGGGTCAGCCCCAGCATTTT; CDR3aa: CASSQDWGLGQPQHF
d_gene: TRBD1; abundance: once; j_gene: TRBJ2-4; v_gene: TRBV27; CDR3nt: TGTGCCAGCAGTACCCGGGACAGGGCGTCCGTAGCCAAAAACATTCAGTACTTC; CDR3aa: CASSTRDRASVAKNIQYF
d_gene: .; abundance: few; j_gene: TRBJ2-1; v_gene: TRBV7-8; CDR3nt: TGTGCCAGCAGCTTAGGAGGGGGAGGTTCCCTGGGCAATGAGCAGTTCTTC; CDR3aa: CASSLGGGGSLGNEQFF
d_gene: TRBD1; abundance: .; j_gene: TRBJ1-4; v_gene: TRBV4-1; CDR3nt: TGCGCCAGCAGCCATGGACAGGGTAATGAAAAACTGTTTTTT; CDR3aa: CASSHGQGNEKLFF
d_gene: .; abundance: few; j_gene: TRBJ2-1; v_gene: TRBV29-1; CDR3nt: TGCAGCGTCCAAGGGGTTAGCGGAAACTACAATGAGCAGTTCTTC; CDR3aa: CSVQGVSGNYNEQFF
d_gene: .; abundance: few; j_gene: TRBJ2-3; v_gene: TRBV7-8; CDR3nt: TGTGCCAGCAGCCGGATCGGCGGCCGGGATACGCAGTATTTT; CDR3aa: CASSRIGGRDTQYF
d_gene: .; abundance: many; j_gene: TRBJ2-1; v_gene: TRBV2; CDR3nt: TGTGCCAGCAGTGAAGCTGGGGTCAACAGCAACAATGAGCAGTTCTTC; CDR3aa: CASSEAGVNSNNEQFF
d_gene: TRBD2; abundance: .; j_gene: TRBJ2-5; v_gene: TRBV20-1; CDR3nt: TGCAGTGCTAGCGCTAGCGGGGGGGAAGAGACCCAGTACTTC; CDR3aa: CSASASGGEETQYF
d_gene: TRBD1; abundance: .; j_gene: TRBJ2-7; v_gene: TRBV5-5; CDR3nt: TGTGCCAGCAGGGGACAGGGGGAAGGCGAGCAGTACTTC; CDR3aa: CASRGQGEGEQYF
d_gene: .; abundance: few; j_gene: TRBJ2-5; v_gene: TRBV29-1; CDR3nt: TGCAGCGTGGGGGGTCTCCAAGAGACCCAGTACTTC; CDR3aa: CSVGGLQETQYF
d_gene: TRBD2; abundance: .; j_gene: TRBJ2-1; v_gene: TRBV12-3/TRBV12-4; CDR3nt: TGTGCCAGCACCCCACTAGCGGGGATAGGGCTCAATGAGCAGTTCTTC; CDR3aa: CASTPLAGIGLNEQFF
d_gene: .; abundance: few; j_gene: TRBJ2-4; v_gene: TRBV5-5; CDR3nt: TGTGCCAGCAGCTTGGTCTGGGAAGTGGACATTCAGTACTTC; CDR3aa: CASSLVWEVDIQYF
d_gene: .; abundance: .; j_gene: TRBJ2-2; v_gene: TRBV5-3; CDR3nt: TGTGCCAATACCCGTCTGACAGGTTCAGTCGGGGAGCTGTTTTTT; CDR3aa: CANTRLTGSVGELFF
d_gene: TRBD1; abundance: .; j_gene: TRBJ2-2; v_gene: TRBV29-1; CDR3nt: TGCAGCGTTGGGACAGGGCCGAGACTAGAGCCCGGGGAGCTGTTTTTT; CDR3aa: CSVGTGPRLEPGELFF
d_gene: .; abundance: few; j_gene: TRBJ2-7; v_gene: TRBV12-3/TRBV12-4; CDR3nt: TGTGCCAGCAGTTTAGCGCTTGGGCACGAGCAGTACTTC; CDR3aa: CASSLALGHEQYF
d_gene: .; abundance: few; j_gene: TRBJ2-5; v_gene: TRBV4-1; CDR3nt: TGCGCCAGCAGCCTAGAAGACAGAGTTCAAGAGACCCAGTACTTC; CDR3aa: CASSLEDRVQETQYF
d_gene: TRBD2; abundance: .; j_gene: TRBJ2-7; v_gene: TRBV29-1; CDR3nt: TGCAGCGTTGTGCGGGGGGCGGCCTACGAGCAGTACTTC; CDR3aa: CSVVRGAAYEQYF
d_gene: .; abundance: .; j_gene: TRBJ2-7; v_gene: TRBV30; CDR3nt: TGTGCCTGGAGTACCAGGACGGGACCGGGCGAGCAGTACTTC; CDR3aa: CAWSTRTGPGEQYF
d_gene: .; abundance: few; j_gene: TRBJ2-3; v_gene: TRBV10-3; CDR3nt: TGTGCCATCAGAAGACAGGATAGCACAGATACGCAGTATTTT; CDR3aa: CAIRRQDSTDTQYF
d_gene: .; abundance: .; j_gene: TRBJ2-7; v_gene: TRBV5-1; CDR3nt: TGCGCCTCCGGGACGGGCCCAAAAGAGCAGTACTTC; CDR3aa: CASGTGPKEQYF
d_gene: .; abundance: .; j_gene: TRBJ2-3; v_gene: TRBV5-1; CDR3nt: TGCGCCAGCAGCTTGGCCGAGCTTATCACAGATACGCAGTATTTT; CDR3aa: CASSLAELITDTQYF
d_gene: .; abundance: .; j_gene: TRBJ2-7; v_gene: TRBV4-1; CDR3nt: TGCGCCAGCAGCCTGTCCGAGATTTACGAGCAGTACTTC; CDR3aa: CASSLSEIYEQYF
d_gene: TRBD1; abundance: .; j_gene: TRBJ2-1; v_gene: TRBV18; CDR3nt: TGTGCCAGCTCACCCTCCGGGACAGGGGCCTTGTACAATGAGCAGTTCTTC; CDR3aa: CASSPSGTGALYNEQFF
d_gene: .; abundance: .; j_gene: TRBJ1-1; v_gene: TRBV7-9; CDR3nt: TGTGTCAGCAGCTTATTTGGGGGCGGAGTGGACACTGAAGCTTTCTTT; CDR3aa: CVSSLFGGGVDTEAFF
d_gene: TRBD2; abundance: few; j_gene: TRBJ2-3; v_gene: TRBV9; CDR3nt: TGTGCCAGCAGCGAGGCTAGCGGGCAAGATACGCAGTATTTT; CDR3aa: CASSEASGQDTQYF
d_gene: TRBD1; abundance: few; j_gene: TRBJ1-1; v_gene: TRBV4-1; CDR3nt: TGCGCCAGCAGCAACAGGGGGCAGGTGAACACTGAAGCTTTCTTT; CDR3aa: CASSNRGQVNTEAFF
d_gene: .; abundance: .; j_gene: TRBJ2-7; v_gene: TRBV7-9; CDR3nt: TGTGCCAGCAGCTGGCAAGGGGAGCAGTACTTC; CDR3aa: CASSWQGEQYF
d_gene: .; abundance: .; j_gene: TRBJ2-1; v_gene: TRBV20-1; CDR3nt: TGCAGTGCTAGAGATTATCAGGCGGCAGGGGCTATGTTCAATGAGCAGTTCTTC; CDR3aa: CSARDYQAAGAMFNEQFF
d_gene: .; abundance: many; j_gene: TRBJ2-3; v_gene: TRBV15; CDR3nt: TGTGCCACCAGCAGGGAGACTAGTATCACAGATACGCAGTATTTT; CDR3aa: CATSRETSITDTQYF
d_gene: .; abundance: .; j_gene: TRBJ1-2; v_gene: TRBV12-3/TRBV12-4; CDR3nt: TGTGCCAGCCTCAGGTGGGGGCTTGATGGCTACACCTTC; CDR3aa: CASLRWGLDGYTF
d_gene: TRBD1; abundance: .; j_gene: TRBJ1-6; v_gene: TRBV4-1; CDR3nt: TGCGCCAGCAGCCCTATCGGACAGGGTTATTCACCCCTCCACTTT; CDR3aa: CASSPIGQGYSPLHF
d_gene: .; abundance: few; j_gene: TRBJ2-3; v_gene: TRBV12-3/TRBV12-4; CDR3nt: TGTGCCAGCAGTTTTTTACGGGAGGATACGCAGTATTTT; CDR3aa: CASSFLREDTQYF
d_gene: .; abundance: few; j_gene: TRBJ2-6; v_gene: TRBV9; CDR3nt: TGTGCCAGCAGTCACCGGGCGGCCTCTGGGGCCAACGTCCTGACTTTC; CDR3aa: CASSHRAASGANVLTF
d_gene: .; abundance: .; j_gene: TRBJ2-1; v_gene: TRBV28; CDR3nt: TGTGCCAGCAGATCTCATGAGAGCGATGAGCAGTTCTTC; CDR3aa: CASRSHESDEQFF
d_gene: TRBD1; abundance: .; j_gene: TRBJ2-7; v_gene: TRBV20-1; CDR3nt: TGCAGTGCTAGAGATCTGTCGGGGACAGGGGAATCCTACGAGCAGTACTTC; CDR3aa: CSARDLSGTGESYEQYF
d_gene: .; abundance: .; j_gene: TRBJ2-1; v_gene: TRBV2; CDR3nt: TGTGCCAGCTTCCGGGCCCGAGGGAATGAGCAGTTCTTC; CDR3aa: CASFRARGNEQFF
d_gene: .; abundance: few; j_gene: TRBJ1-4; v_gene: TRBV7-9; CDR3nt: TGTGCCAGCAGCTTAGGGTCTCTCGACGAGGTGAAGAAACTGTTTTTT; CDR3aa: CASSLGSLDEVKKLFF
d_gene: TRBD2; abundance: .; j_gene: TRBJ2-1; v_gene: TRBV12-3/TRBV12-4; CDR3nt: TGTGCCAGCAGTCCCTTTGGGAGGGACAATGAGCAGTTCTTC; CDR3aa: CASSPFGRDNEQFF
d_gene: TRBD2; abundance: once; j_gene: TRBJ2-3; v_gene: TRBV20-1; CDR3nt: TGCAGTGCTGCCACTAGCGGGGGGGCAGAAACGCAGTATTTT; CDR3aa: CSAATSGGAETQYF
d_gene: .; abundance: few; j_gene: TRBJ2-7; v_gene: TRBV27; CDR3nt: TGTGCCAGCAGGGGAGGGGGGGGGCGTCGGGAGCAGTACTTC; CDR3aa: CASRGGGGRREQYF
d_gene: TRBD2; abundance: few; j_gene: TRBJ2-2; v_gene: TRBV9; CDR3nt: TGTGCCAGCAGCCCTAAATACGGGGGGAATACCGGGGAGCTGTTTTTT; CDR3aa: CASSPKYGGNTGELFF
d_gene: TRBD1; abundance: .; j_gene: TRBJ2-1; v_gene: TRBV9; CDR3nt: TGTGCCAGCAGCGTAGTGAGGGACAGGTTAACTAATGAGCAGTTCTTC; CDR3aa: CASSVVRDRLTNEQFF
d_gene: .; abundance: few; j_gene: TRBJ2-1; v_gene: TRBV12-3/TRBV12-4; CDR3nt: TGTGCCAGCAGTTGTGGGCCCGAGACTAACTGTTACAATGAGCAGTTCTTC; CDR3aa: CASSCGPETNCYNEQFF
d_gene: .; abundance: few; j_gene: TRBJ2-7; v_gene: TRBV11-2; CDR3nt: TGTGCCAGCAGCTTAGGAGGAGGGCTAGTATACGAGCAGTACTTC; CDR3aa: CASSLGGGLVYEQYF
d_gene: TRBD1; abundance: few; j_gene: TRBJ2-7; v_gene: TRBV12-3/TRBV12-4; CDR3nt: TGTGCCAGCAGTGTTTCCGGGACAGGGTGGACCTACGAGCAGTACTTC; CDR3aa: CASSVSGTGWTYEQYF
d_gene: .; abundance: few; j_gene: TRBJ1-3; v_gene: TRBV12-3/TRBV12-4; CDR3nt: TGTGCCAGCAGCCCTGGGCCTGGAAACACCATATATTTT; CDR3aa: CASSPGPGNTIYF